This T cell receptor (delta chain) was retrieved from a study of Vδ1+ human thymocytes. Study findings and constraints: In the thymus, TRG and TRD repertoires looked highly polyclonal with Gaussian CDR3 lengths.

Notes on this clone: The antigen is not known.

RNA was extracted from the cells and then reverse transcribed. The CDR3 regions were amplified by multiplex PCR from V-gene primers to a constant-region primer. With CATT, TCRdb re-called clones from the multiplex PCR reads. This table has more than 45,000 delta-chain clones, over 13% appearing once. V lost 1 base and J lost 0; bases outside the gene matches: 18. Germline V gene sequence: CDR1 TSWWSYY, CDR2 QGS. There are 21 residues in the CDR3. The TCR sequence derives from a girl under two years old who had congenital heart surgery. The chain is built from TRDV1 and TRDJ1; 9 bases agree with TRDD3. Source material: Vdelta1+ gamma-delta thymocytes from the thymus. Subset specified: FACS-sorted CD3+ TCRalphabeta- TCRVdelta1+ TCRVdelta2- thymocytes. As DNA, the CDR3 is TGTGCTCTTGGGGAACGTCCTACGGGGGGATACCCACTTTTCCACACCGATAAACTCATCTTT. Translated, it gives CALGERPTGGYPLFHTDKLIF.